This record concerns one T cell receptor beta chain sequence. Its antigen remains unidentified. This entry belongs to a study of T cells in women clearing cervical HPV infection. Study summary: HLA type could not be excluded as a confounder.

Prevalent HPV16 infections were excluded; only incident single HPV16 infections included. Whole-study results and caveats: Repertoire richness, not evenness, was significantly elevated in CIN3+ cases versus controls.

Only in-frame clones appear in the TCRdb table, and some are missing; sequencing was by immunoSEQ multiplex PCR. This sample's table reports roughly 22,000 clones. Sequenced input: blood buffy coat. This clonotype was obtained from a woman aged 18 to 75 with a cervical HPV16 infection that either progressed to CIN3+ or cleared (not recorded which).

The CDR3 DNA, read in part, is TGCAGTGCTACGCCGCAGCGCCCTTTTACCTACGAG. It yields the protein CSATPQRPFTYE. In full, the CDR3 reads CSATPQRPFTYEQYF. V and J are TRBV20-1 and TRBJ2-7; D remains ambiguous. The read terminates 3 residues ahead of where the CDR3 ends, so the germline J gene completes it. The CDR3 sequence is 15 residues long. Deletions cut 4 bases from V and 2 bases from J, with 18 bases between. Germline V gene sequence: CDR1 DFQATT, CDR2 SNEGSKA (reference sequence).